These 11 T cell receptor beta chains share one sample of origin, sequenced in a study. Amplification of TRBV12-4/TRBJ1-2 clonotypes used adaptor-ligated barcode primers. In TCRdb, the multiplex PCR reads were re-called with MiXCR into one record per CDR3 protein. The data show over a thousand distinct CDR3 sequences, less than 25% seen once. The source material was naive CD4+ T cells sorted from blood. Subset meaning: naive CD4+ T cells, CD4+CD45RA+CD25-. The receptors come from a female donor with breast cancer.

The rearrangement joins TRBV12-3 or TRBV12-4 to TRBJ1-2, with D maybe TRBD1 (5 bases). This CDR3 is 14 amino acids long. Deletions cut 4 bases from V and 3 bases from J, with 12 bases between. In nucleotides, the CDR3 is TGTGCCAGCAGTTCACGGCGGGGCCACTATGGCTACACCTTC. It yields the protein CASSSRRGHYGYTF.

This clonotype was seen more than once but under ten times. A single base separates this from a much larger clone, so it may be a read error. This chain joins TRBV12-3 or TRBV12-4 and TRBJ1-2, with D unresolved. The CDR3 loop spans 12 amino acids. V was pared by 5 bases and J by 8 bases, with 12 bases between. The CDR3 is CASSLSSSGYTF. CDR3 nucleotides: TGTGCCAGCAGTCTTAGCTCATCAGGCTACACCTTC.

This clonotype is deemed medium-sized. V and J are TRBV12-3 or TRBV12-4 and TRBJ1-2, with TRBD1 as a possible D gene (5 bases). V was shortened by 2 bases and J by 4 bases, with 11 bases between the two germline ends. The CDR3 spans 14 residues. CDR3 nucleotide sequence: TGTGCCAGCAGTTTAAGGCAGGGATTCTATGGCTACACCTTC. Amino acids: CASSLRQGFYGYTF.

A single count supports this clonotype. V and J are TRBV12-3 or TRBV12-4 and TRBJ1-2, with 7 bases matching TRBD1. Germline trimming cut 5 bases from V and 4 bases from J; bases unmatched to any gene: 10. The CDR3 loop spans 15 amino acids. CDR3 DNA: TGTGCCAGCAGTCCGGCCGGGACAGAGGGCTATGGCTACACCTTC. The encoded protein is CASSPAGTEGYGYTF.

By share of the sample, this clonotype is large. The rearrangement links TRBV12-3 or TRBV12-4 to TRBJ1-2; no reliable D call. V lost 1 base, J lost 6 bases, and 9 bases lay in between. CDR3 length equals 13 residues. As DNA, the CDR3 is TGTGCCAGCAGTTTAGGTCAGGCCAATGGCTACACCTTC. Amino acid sequence: CASSLGQANGYTF.

This clonotype was found a few times. The rearrangement joins TRBV12-3 or TRBV12-4 to TRBJ1-2; 8 nucleotides match TRBD1. This CDR3 comprises 14 residues. V lost 6 bases to trimming and J lost 6 bases; unmatched junction nucleotides: 9. CDR3 DNA sequence: TGTGCCAGCAGCTTTTACGGGACAGGCGATGGCTACACCTTC. Its translation is CASSFYGTGDGYTF.

The chain couples TRBV12-3 or TRBV12-4 to TRBJ1-2; no firm D call. The length of the CDR3 is 11 residues. Trimming left V 11 bases short and J 8 bases short, with 15 bases between. The CDR3 sequence: CAGTWEGGYTF. The CDR3, as DNA: TGTGCCGGCACCTGGGAGGGAGGCTACACCTTC.

This chain joins TRBV12-3 or TRBV12-4 and TRBJ1-2; the match to TRBD1 covers 8 bases. The CDR3 has 15 residues. Germline trimming cut 5 bases from V and 3 bases from J; bases unmatched to any gene: 8. The CDR3 reads CASSRHDRGDYGYTF. The CDR3 coding sequence is TGTGCCAGCAGTCGTCACGACAGGGGCGACTATGGCTACACCTTC.

This clonotype is classed as medium-sized. The J gene is TRBJ1-2, the V gene TRBV12-3 or TRBV12-4; D not certain. The length of the CDR3 is 15 residues. Trimming pared 3 bases from V and 3 bases from J, leaving 14 bases between. In nucleotides, the CDR3 is TGTGCCAGCAGTTTCCCCGGAGGGAGTGACTATGGCTACACCTTC. Its translation is CASSFPGGSDYGYTF.

The sample holds a few counts of this clonotype. CDR3 DNA sequence: TGTGCCAGCACCCAATACGGACAGGATCGGATCACTGAAGCTTTCTTT. Amino acid sequence: CASTQYGQDRITEAFF. V and J are TRBV12-3 or TRBV12-4 and TRBJ1-1; 7 bases align to TRBD1. V shed 7 bases and J 4 bases; nucleotides not matched to a gene: 15. The CDR3 is 16 residues long.

Comments on this clonotype: It may be a read error: a sequence one base away is much more abundant. V usage is TRBV12-3 or TRBV12-4 and J usage is TRBJ1-2; D may be TRBD1 (5 bases). The V end lost 6 bases, the J end lost 8 bases, and 10 bases lay between the germline ends. This CDR3 has 11 amino acids. CDR3 in DNA: TGTGCCAGCAGACAGGCGAGGGGCTACACCTTC. This gives the protein CASRQARGYTF.